A selection of T cell receptor beta chains follows, all from one sample in a study of blood T cell repertoires in COVID-19. Sequencing used immunoSEQ multiplex PCR; TCRdb keeps in-frame clones, though not all of them. The sample holds hundreds of thousands of clones, 70% to 85% seen once. Sequencing was done on a sample of PBMCs or T cells enriched from blood (not recorded which). These receptors were taken from a woman between 55 and 75 years old who had recovered from COVID-19. The CDR3 runs from the conserved cysteine through the conserved F or W. A D gene is named only where the DNA matches it firmly. Where a row states a size, it is once, few, many or the class of an expanded clone; other rows omit it.

v_call: TRBV6-1
clone_size: .
j_call: TRBJ1-5
d_call: .
cdr3_aa: CASSATEGGNQPQHF
cdr3_nt: TGTGCCAGCAGTGCCACTGAGGGTGGGAATCAGCCCCAGCATTTT

v_call: TRBV19
clone_size: few
j_call: TRBJ2-1
d_call: .
cdr3_aa: CATDSGLQYNEQFF
cdr3_nt: TGTGCCACCGACAGCGGACTACAGTACAATGAGCAGTTCTTC

v_call: TRBV9
clone_size: .
j_call: TRBJ2-3
d_call: TRBD2
cdr3_aa: CASSSGGRGAGDTQYF
cdr3_nt: TGTGCCAGCAGCTCCGGGGGGCGGGGGGCTGGAGATACGCAGTATTTT

v_call: TRBV2
clone_size: .
j_call: TRBJ2-7
d_call: TRBD1
cdr3_aa: CASSADRGGYEQYF
cdr3_nt: TGTGCCAGCAGCGCGGACAGGGGAGGGTACGAGCAGTACTTC

v_call: TRBV7-8
clone_size: .
j_call: TRBJ1-5
d_call: .
cdr3_aa: CASSLAPGWGDQPQHF
cdr3_nt: TGTGCCAGCAGCTTAGCGCCTGGTTGGGGGGATCAGCCCCAGCATTTT

v_call: TRBV18
clone_size: .
j_call: TRBJ2-7
d_call: .
cdr3_aa: CASSPTGSPGEQYF
cdr3_nt: TGTGCCAGCTCACCTACCGGGTCCCCCGGCGAGCAGTACTTC

v_call: TRBV19
clone_size: .
j_call: TRBJ1-1
d_call: .
cdr3_aa: CASSEGSNTEAFF
cdr3_nt: TGTGCCAGTAGTGAGGGTTCAAACACTGAAGCTTTCTTT

v_call: TRBV6-5
clone_size: .
j_call: TRBJ1-1
d_call: .
cdr3_aa: CASRVRTAHTEAFF
cdr3_nt: TGTGCCAGCCGAGTGAGGACAGCTCACACTGAAGCTTTCTTT

v_call: TRBV7-2
clone_size: .
j_call: TRBJ2-3
d_call: TRBD2
cdr3_aa: CASSLRGGAADTQYF
cdr3_nt: TGTGCCAGCAGCTTACGGGGGGGCGCGGCAGATACGCAGTATTTT

v_call: TRBV6-5
clone_size: .
j_call: TRBJ1-6
d_call: .
cdr3_aa: CASSYGGYNSPLHF
cdr3_nt: TGTGCCAGCAGTTACGGCGGCTATAATTCACCCCTCCACTTT

v_call: TRBV5-5
clone_size: .
j_call: TRBJ2-5
d_call: .
cdr3_aa: CASSHPLVRGETQYF
cdr3_nt: TGTGCCAGCAGCCACCCATTAGTAAGGGGGGAGACCCAGTACTTC

v_call: TRBV5-8
clone_size: .
j_call: TRBJ2-1
d_call: TRBD1
cdr3_aa: CASSHGTGNYNEQFF
cdr3_nt: TGTGCCAGCAGCCACGGGACAGGCAACTACAATGAGCAGTTCTTC